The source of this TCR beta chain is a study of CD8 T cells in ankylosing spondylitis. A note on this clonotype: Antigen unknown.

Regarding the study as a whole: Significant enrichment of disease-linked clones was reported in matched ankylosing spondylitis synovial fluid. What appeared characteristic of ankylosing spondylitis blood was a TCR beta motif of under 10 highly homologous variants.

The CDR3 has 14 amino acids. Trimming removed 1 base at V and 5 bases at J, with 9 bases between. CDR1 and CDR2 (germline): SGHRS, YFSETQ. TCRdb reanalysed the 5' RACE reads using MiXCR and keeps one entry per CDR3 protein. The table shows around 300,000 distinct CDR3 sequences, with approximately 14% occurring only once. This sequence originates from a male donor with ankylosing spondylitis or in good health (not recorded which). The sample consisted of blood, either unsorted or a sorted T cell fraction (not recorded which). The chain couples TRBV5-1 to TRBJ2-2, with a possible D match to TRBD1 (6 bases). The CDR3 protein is CASSLTGSTGELFF. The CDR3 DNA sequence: TGCGCCAGCAGCTTGACAGGGAGTACCGGGGAGCTGTTTTTT.